This TCR beta chain was recovered during a study of shared clonotypes between healthy human individuals. The table came from immunoSEQ multiplex PCR; TCRdb's copy has only in-frame clones and leaves some out. This table holds around 600,000 clones, about 95% found once. Trimming took off 10 bases at V and 5 bases at J, with 11 bases between the two ends. CDR3 size: 12 residues. CDR1 is SNHLY and CDR2 is FYNNEI in the germline V gene. CD45RO-negative CD8 cells positively selected for CCR7 made up the naive population, which excluded terminally differentiated effector memory CD45RA+ cells. This receptor was taken from a woman aged 25 to 39 in good health. This chain links TRBV2 with TRBJ2-2, with D unclear. Sequencing used naive CD8+ T cells sorted from blood. The CDR3 is CATAQMTGELFF. The CDR3 DNA reads as TGTGCCACTGCTCAGATGACCGGGGAGCTGTTTTTT.